This T cell receptor beta chain was profiled in a study of cytomegalovirus exposure and HLA in healthy donors. The PCR had 60 Vbeta and 13 Jbeta primers. Here immunoSEQ multiplex PCR was the method, and the copy in TCRdb shows in-frame clones only, minus some. The sample records some 100,000 clones, 81% being singletons. Germline V gene sequence: CDR1 SNHLY, CDR2 FYNNEI. The CDR3 length is 14 residues. Trimming pared 7 bases from V and 0 bases from J, leaving 9 bases between. Sequencing used PBMCs. This receptor was taken from a girl aged 2-10 years in good health and CMV-seropositive. This sequence joins TRBV2 and TRBJ2-2; perhaps TRBD1 as D (5 bases). This CDR3 is CASTGRANTGELFF. CDR3 bases: TGTGCCAGCACGGGCAGGGCGAACACCGGGGAGCTGTTTTTT.